Shown below are 3 T cell receptor beta chains from a single sample sequenced in a study of lymphopenia after photon versus proton radiotherapy. The method was immunoSEQ multiplex PCR; TCRdb's version includes in-frame clones alone and lacks a portion of them. The sample shows roughly 30,000 clones, around nine tenths of them seen only once. Sequences were derived from peripheral blood, sampled from a patient treated with proton-based radiotherapy. These receptors all come from a woman aged 55-69 years with cholangiocarcinoma. Some clones in this sample may be carry-over from other donors' samples.

Only one count was recorded for this clone. The chain uses TRBV2 and TRBJ1-2, with D perhaps matching TRBD1 (5 bases). The CDR3 has 13 residues. Trimming cost V 4 bases and J 8 bases, with 14 bases left between them. Per germline, CDR1 SNHLY and CDR2 FYNNEI. The CDR3 loop reads CASSGGPSRGYTF. For the CDR3, the DNA is TGTGCCAGCAGTGGGGGACCCAGCAGGGGCTACACCTTC.

The genes are TRBV7-6 and TRBJ2-1; perhaps TRBD2 as D (6 bases). Germline V CDR1 and CDR2: SGHVS, FNYEAQ. The CDR3 runs to 13 residues. Trimming took off 0 bases at V and 9 bases at J, with 9 bases between the two ends. CDR3 sequence reads: CASSLARDGEQFF. CDR3 DNA: TGTGCCAGCAGCTTAGCGCGGGACGGTGAGCAGTTCTTC.

The chain combines TRBV5-1 with TRBJ2-3; no clear D. The CDR3 totals 14 residues. Between the trimmed V and J ends, which lost 0 bases and 0 bases, there was a span of 5 bases. Germline values: CDR1 SGHRS, CDR2 YFSETQ. The CDR3 loop reads CASSLAASTDTQYF. CDR3 DNA: TGCGCCAGCAGCTTGGCCGCTAGCACAGATACGCAGTATTTT.